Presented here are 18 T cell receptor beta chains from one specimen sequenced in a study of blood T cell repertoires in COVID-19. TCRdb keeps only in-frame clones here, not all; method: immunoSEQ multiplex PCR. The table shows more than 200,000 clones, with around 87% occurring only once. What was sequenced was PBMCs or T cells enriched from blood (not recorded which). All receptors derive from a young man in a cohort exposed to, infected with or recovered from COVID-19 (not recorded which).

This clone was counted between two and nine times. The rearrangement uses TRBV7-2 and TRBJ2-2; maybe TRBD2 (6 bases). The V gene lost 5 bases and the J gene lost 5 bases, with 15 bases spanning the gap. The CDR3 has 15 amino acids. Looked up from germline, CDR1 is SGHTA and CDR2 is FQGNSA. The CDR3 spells CASSRPGTVTGELFF. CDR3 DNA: TGTGCCAGCAGCCGTCCCGGGACTGTTACCGGGGAGCTGTTTTTT.

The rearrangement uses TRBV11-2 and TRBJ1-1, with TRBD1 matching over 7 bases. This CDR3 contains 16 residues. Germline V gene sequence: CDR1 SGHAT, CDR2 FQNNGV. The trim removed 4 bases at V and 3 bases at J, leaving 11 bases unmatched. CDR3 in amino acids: CASSSIRGKKDTEAFF. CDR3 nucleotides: TGTGCCAGCAGCTCGATCAGGGGGAAGAAGGACACTGAAGCTTTCTTT.

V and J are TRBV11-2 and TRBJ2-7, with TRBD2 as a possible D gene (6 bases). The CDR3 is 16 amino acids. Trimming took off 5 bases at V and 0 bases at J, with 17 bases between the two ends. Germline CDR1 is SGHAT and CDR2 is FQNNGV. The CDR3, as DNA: TGTGCCAGCAGCCCCATTGGGGGGAAAAGCTCCTACGAGCAGTACTTC. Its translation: CASSPIGGKSSYEQYF.

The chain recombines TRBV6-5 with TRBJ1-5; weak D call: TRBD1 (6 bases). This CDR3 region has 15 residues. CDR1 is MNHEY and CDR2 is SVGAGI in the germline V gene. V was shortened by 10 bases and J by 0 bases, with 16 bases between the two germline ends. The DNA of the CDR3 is TGTGCCACCTTTGCCGGACAGTATAGCAATCAGCCCCAGCATTTT. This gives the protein CATFAGQYSNQPQHF.

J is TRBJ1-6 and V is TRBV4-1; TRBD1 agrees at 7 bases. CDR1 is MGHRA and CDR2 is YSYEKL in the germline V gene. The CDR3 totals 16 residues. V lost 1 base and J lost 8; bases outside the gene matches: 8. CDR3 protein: CASSQGGTVYYSPLHF. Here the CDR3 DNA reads TGCGCCAGCAGCCAAGGCGGGACAGTATATTATTCACCCCTCCACTTT.

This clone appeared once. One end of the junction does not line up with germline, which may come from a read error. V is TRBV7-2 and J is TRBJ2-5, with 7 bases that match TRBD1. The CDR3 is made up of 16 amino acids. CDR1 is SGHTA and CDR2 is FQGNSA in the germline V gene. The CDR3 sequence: CASSQARLGGQETRYF. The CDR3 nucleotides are TGTGCCAGCAGCCAGGCGAGGTTAGGGGGCCAAGAGACCCGGTACTTC.

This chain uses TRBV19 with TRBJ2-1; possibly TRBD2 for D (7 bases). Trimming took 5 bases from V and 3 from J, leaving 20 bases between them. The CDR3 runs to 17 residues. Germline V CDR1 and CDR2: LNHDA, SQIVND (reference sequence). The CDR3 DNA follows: TGTGCCAGTAGTTCCGGGGGCGCGGGACTATTCTACAATGAGCAGTTCTTC. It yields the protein CASSSGGAGLFYNEQFF. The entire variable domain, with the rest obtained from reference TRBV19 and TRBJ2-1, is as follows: DGGITQSPKYLFRKEGQNVTLSCEQNLNHDAMYWYRQDPGQGLRLIYYSQIVNDFQKGDIAEGYSVSREKKESFPLTVTSAQKNPTAFYLCASSSGGAGLFYNEQFFGPGTRLTVL.

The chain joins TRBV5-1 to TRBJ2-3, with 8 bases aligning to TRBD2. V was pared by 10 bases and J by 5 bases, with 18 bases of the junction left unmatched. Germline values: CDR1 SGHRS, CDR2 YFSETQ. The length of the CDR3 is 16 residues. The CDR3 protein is CASGRESGVQGDTQYF. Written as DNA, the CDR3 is TGCGCCTCCGGGAGGGAAAGCGGGGTTCAGGGAGATACGCAGTATTTT.

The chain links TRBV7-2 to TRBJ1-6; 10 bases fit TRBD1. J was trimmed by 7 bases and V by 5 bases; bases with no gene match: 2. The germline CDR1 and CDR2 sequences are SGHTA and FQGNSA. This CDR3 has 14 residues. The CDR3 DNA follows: TGTGCCAGCAGCCTGGACAGGGGGAATTCACCCCTCCACTTT. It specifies CASSLDRGNSPLHF.

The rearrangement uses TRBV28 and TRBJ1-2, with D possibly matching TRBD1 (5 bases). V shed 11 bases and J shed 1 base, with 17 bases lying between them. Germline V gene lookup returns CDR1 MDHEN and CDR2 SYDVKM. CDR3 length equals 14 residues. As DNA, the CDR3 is TGTGCCTGCAAGGCAGGGAGGGTTAACTATGGCTACACCTTC. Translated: CACKAGRVNYGYTF.

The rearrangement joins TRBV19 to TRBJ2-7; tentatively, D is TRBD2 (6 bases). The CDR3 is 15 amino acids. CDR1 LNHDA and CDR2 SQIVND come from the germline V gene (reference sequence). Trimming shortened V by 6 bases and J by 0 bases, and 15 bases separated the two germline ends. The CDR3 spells CASSVDGRFSYEQYF. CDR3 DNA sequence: TGTGCCAGTAGCGTCGACGGGAGATTCTCCTACGAGCAGTACTTC.

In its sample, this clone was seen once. This chain's CDR3 is CSALTGTAYEQYF. The DNA of the CDR3 is TGCAGCGCCCTGACAGGGACTGCCTACGAGCAGTACTTC. The genes are TRBV29-1 and TRBJ2-7; tentative D call: TRBD1 (7 bases). CDR3 length: 13 residues. V shed 7 bases and J shed 2 bases, with 15 bases lying between them. The germline V gene has CDR1 SQVTM and CDR2 ANQGSEA.

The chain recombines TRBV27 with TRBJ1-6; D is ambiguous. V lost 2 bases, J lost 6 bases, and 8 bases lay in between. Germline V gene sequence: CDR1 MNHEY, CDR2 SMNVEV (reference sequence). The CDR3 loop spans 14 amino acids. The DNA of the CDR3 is TGTGCCAGCAGTTTAGCGAGGGTTAATTCACCCCTCCACTTT. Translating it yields CASSLARVNSPLHF.

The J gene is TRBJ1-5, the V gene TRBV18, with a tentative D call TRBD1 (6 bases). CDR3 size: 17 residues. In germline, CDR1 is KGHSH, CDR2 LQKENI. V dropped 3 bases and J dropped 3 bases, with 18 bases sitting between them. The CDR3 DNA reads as TGTGCCAGCTCACCGGCTCGTGCCGCAGGGGCCAATCAGCCCCAGCATTTT. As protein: CASSPARAAGANQPQHF.

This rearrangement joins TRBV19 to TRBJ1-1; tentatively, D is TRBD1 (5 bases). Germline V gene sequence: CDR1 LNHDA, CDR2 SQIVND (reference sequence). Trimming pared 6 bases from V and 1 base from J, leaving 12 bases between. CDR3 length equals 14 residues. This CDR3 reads CASRGGRWNTEAFF. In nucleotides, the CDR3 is TGTGCCAGTAGGGGGGGAAGATGGAACACTGAAGCTTTCTTT.

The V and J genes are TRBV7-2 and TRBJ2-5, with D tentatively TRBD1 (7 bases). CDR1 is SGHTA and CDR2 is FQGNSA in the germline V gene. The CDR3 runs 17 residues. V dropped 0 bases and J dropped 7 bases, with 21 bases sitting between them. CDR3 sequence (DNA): TGTGCCAGCAGCTTAGCGCCCGGGACGGCAGGGGGGTGGACCCAGTACTTC. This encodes CASSLAPGTAGGWTQYF.

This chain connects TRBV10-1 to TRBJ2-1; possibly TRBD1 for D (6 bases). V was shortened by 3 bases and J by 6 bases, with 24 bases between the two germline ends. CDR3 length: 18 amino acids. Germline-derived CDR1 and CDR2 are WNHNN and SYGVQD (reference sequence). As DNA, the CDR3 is TGCGCCAGCAGTGATCAGGGGAACTATGCTCCTGGGACCAATGAGCAGTTCTTC. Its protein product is CASSDQGNYAPGTNEQFF.

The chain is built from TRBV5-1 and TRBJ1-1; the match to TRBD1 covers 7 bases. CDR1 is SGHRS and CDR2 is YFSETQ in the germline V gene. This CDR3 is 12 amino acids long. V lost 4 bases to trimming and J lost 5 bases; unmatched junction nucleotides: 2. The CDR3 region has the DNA TGCGCCAGCAGCAGCAGGGGGACTGAAGCTTTCTTT. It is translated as CASSSRGTEAFF.